A single sample gave rise to the 27 T cell receptor beta chains below, sequenced in a study of shared clonotypes between healthy human individuals (dated by TCRdb to the early 2020s). Libraries were constructed by the immunoSEQ multiplex PCR assay. Sourced from immuneACCESS, this table was stored by TCRdb with only in-frame sequences that have V and J called. A share of the clones is absent; for the studies checked, an unresolved V gene accounts for under half, and the remainder has no known explanation. The table for this sample lists 1.6 million or so clones; around 97% of them were counted only once. The ten largest clones take up roughly 1.1% of the sample. Sequenced: naive CD4+ T cells sorted from blood. The intended sense of this specimen's cell subset or site label: CD45RA+ positively selected. The receptors were sampled from a man aged 30 to 39 in good health.

V is TRBV12-1 and J is TRBJ2-7; the table assigns TRBD1, which was not confirmed against the DNA. TRBV12-1 is shown as a pseudogene. This CDR3 is 10 amino acids long. CDR3: CARTGHEQYF. CDR3 nucleotides: TGTGCCAGGACAGGGCACGAGCAGTACTTC.

CDR3 protein: CASSLDSLLAATDTQYF. CDR3 in DNA: TGTGCCAGCAGCTTAGATTCGCTTCTAGCGGCCACAGATACGCAGTATTTT. The chain employs TRBV5-6 and TRBJ2-3, with TRBD2 matching over 7 bases. The CDR3 loop spans 17 amino acids. CDR1 and CDR2 (germline): SGHDT, YYEEEE. The V gene end was trimmed by 2 bases and the J gene end by 2 bases; junction bases not matched to a gene: 11.

The rearrangement links TRBV29-1 to TRBJ1-1, with 8 bases that match TRBD1. V lost 0 bases, J lost 10 bases, and 4 bases stayed unmatched. This CDR3 is built from 12 residues. Germline CDR1 and CDR2: SQVTM and ANQGSEA. The CDR3 is CSVEDRGRGAFF. In DNA, the CDR3 is TGCAGCGTTGAAGACAGGGGGCGAGGAGCTTTCTTT.

The chain recombines TRBV27 with TRBJ2-5; 9 bases match TRBD1. The germline gives CDR1 MNHEY, CDR2 SMNVEV (reference sequence). CDR3 size: 15 residues. V lost 5 bases to trimming and J lost 7 bases; unmatched junction nucleotides: 11. Written as DNA, the CDR3 is TGTGCCAGCAGTCTGAACAGGGGGCACGGCGGGACCCAGTACTTC. Translating it yields CASSLNRGHGGTQYF.

The V gene is TRBV30, the J gene TRBJ2-3; 7 nucleotides align to TRBD1. Germline V gene lookup returns CDR1 GTSNPN and CDR2 SVGIG (reference sequence). This CDR3 region has 14 residues. The V segment lost 3 bases and the J segment 5 bases; nucleotides outside the gene matches: 8. DNA of the CDR3: TGTGCCTGGAGAGAGGGGGCTTATCTAGATACGCAGTATTTT. Protein product: CAWREGAYLDTQYF.

The genes are TRBV19 and TRBJ1-5, with 7 bases matching TRBD1. Germline V gives CDR1 LNHDA, CDR2 SQIVND (reference sequence). Germline trimming cut 4 bases from V and 7 bases from J; bases unmatched to any gene: 7. The CDR3 runs 14 residues. CDR3 residues: CASSTQGVGQPQHF. The CDR3 region has the DNA TGTGCCAGTAGTACCCAGGGGGTTGGGCAGCCCCAGCATTTT.

This clone was picked up one time. The rearrangement joins TRBV5-4 to TRBJ1-2; 7 nucleotides agree with TRBD1. The V and J ends lost 5 bases and 1 base, in that order; junction bases with no gene match: 5. The germline gives CDR1 SGHNT, CDR2 YYREEE (reference sequence). The CDR3 extends over 14 amino acids. The CDR3 region is CASRIQGINYGYTF. CDR3 nucleotide sequence: TGTGCCAGCAGGATACAGGGGATTAACTATGGCTACACCTTC.

The V and J genes are TRBV6-1 and TRBJ1-1; D not certain. This CDR3 is built from 13 residues. V dropped 4 bases and J dropped 1 base, with 7 bases sitting between them. CDR1 is MNHNS, CDR2 SASEGT, per germline. This CDR3 is CASSVRPNTEAFF. The CDR3 DNA reads as TGTGCCAGCAGTGTACGGCCGAACACTGAAGCTTTCTTT.

The count of this clone is one. The CDR3 loop reads CASSLTGAEAFF. CDR3 sequence (DNA): TGCGCCAGCAGCTTAACAGGGGCTGAAGCTTTCTTT. The gene calls are TRBV5-1 and TRBJ1-1; 7 positions match TRBD1. The CDR3 runs 12 residues. Germline CDR1 and CDR2: SGHRS and YFSETQ. V was pared by 2 bases and J by 6 bases, with 1 base of the junction left unmatched.

The rearrangement links TRBV18 to TRBJ1-4; no reliable D call. The germline V gene encodes CDR1 KGHSH and CDR2 LQKENI. CDR3 size: 15 residues. V was clipped by 0 bases and J by 10 bases, with 15 bases between them. The CDR3 sequence: CASSPPRTGILKLFF. The DNA of the CDR3 is TGTGCCAGCTCACCACCACGGACCGGGATCTTAAAACTGTTTTTT.

The CDR3 DNA sequence: TGTGCCTGGAGTGAACAGGGTTACGAGCAGTACTTC. This codes for CAWSEQGYEQYF. The chain recombines TRBV30 with TRBJ2-7; D perhaps matches TRBD1 (6 bases). This CDR3 is built from 12 residues. Deletions cut 1 base from V and 4 bases from J, with 8 bases between. Germline V gene sequence: CDR1 GTSNPN, CDR2 SVGIG (reference sequence).

The V gene is TRBV5-1, the J gene TRBJ2-7; D remains unclear. The length of the CDR3 is 15 residues. Trimming shortened V by 4 bases and J by 3 bases, and 17 bases separated the two germline ends. Germline V gene data show CDR1 as SGHRS and CDR2 as YFSETQ. The CDR3: CASSRRVGGIYEQYF. DNA for the CDR3: TGCGCCAGCAGCCGACGGGTTGGCGGAATCTACGAGCAGTACTTC.

This rearrangement joins TRBV2 to TRBJ2-2; 9 bases map to TRBD2. The CDR3 has 17 amino acids. Germline V gene sequence: CDR1 SNHLY, CDR2 FYNNEI. The J segment lost 4 bases and the V segment lost 6 bases, leaving 12 bases of the junction unmatched. The CDR3 DNA reads as TGTGCCAGCAGAGGGAGGAGCGGGAGGACGGGCACCGGGGAGCTGTTTTTT. This translates into CASRGRSGRTGTGELFF.

J is TRBJ2-1 and V is TRBV29-1; D ambiguous. Germline V gene sequence: CDR1 SQVTM, CDR2 ANQGSEA. V dropped 5 bases and J dropped 8 bases, with 7 bases sitting between them. The CDR3 is 10 amino acids. The CDR3 is CSVSTHEQFF. CDR3 sequence (DNA): TGCAGCGTTTCGACACATGAGCAGTTCTTC.

V usage is TRBV9 and J usage is TRBJ1-1; the D is unclear. Trimming removed 3 bases from V and 0 bases from J, with 6 bases in between. CDR3 length: 13 amino acids. CDR1 SGDLS and CDR2 YYNGEE come from the germline V gene. This CDR3 is CASSAVMNTEAFF. Written as DNA, the CDR3 is TGTGCCAGCAGCGCTGTGATGAACACTGAAGCTTTCTTT.

The chain links TRBV11-2 to TRBJ2-7; D perhaps matches TRBD2 (5 bases). Deletions cut 2 bases from V and 6 bases from J, with 14 bases between. This CDR3 comprises 14 residues. The germline V gene has CDR1 SGHAT and CDR2 FQNNGV. The CDR3: CASSLPRGFGEQYF. The CDR3, as DNA: TGTGCCAGCAGCTTACCCCGGGGATTCGGCGAGCAGTACTTC.

Regarding this clone: The same CDR3 is also encoded by other DNA sequences in this sample. CDR3 sequence: CASSRPGQGIYEQYF. The CDR3 region has the DNA TGCGCCAGCAGCCGACCGGGACAGGGGATCTACGAGCAGTACTTC. This chain links TRBV5-1 with TRBJ2-7; 10 nucleotides align to TRBD1. The CDR3 extends over 15 amino acids. Trimming at V came to 4 bases and at J to 3 bases, leaving 7 bases not matched to a gene. Germline V gives CDR1 SGHRS, CDR2 YFSETQ. Supplemented by reference TRBV5-1 and TRBJ2-7, the full variable domain reads KAGVTQTPRYLIKTRGQQVTLSCSPISGHRSVSWYQQTPGQGLQFLFEYFSETQRNKGNFPGRFSGRQFSNSRSEMNVSTLELGDSALYLCASSRPGQGIYEQYFGPGTRLTVT.

This clone was observed a single time. This chain uses TRBV5-6 with TRBJ1-5; no definite D call. The germline CDR1 and CDR2 sequences are SGHDT and YYEEEE. V was pared by 0 bases and J by 9 bases, with 13 bases between. The CDR3 runs to 14 residues. The CDR3 region has the DNA TGTGCCAGCAGCTTGGCCGGGATTAGTCGGCCCCAGCATTTT. This encodes CASSLAGISRPQHF.

The rearrangement joins TRBV6-1 to TRBJ1-2; 9 bases fit TRBD1. Losses at the gene ends were 6 bases for V and 8 bases for J; bases not matched to a gene: 4. The CDR3 runs 12 residues. Germline assignment: CDR1 MNHNS and CDR2 SASEGT. CDR3 region: CASRQGARGYTF. As DNA, the CDR3 is TGTGCCAGCAGACAGGGGGCGCGAGGCTACACCTTC.

The chain recombines TRBV19 with TRBJ2-6; TRBD1 matches 8 bases. The J segment lost 1 base and the V segment lost 1 base, leaving 15 bases of the junction unmatched. The CDR3 spans 21 residues. In germline, CDR1 is LNHDA, CDR2 SQIVND (reference sequence). CDR3 region: CASSIAVSGQGLLSGANVLTF. For the CDR3, the DNA is TGTGCCAGTAGTATAGCGGTATCAGGACAGGGATTATTGTCTGGGGCCAACGTCCTGACTTTC.

The J gene is TRBJ1-1, the V gene TRBV6-5; D call uncertain. V was pared by 2 bases and J by 7 bases, with 8 bases between. Germline CDR1 MNHEY, CDR2 SVGAGI. This CDR3 spans 12 amino acids. CDR3 residues: CASSYGVGEAFF. The CDR3 DNA follows: TGTGCCAGCAGTTACGGGGTGGGTGAAGCTTTCTTT.

The chain combines TRBV15 with TRBJ2-7; 11 bases align to TRBD2. Germline CDR1 is LNHNV and CDR2 is YYDKDF (reference sequence). CDR3 size: 19 residues. V trimming: 0 bases; J trimming: 5 bases; junction bases outside the gene matches: 15. CDR3 protein: CATSRDLGSGRVIRDEQYF. Here the CDR3 DNA reads TGTGCCACCAGCAGAGATCTGGGTAGCGGGAGGGTTATCCGAGACGAGCAGTACTTC.

The chain is built from TRBV5-1 and TRBJ2-3; D may match TRBD1 or TRBD2 (6 bases each). This CDR3 region has 16 residues. Germline CDR1 reads SGHRS; CDR2 reads YFSETQ. Trimming left V 0 bases short and J 4 bases short, with 15 bases between. The CDR3 DNA reads as TGCGCCAGCAGCTTGGTGGGGACAAGGGGGGCAGATACGCAGTATTTT. Translated: CASSLVGTRGADTQYF.

The gene calls are TRBV28 and TRBJ2-7; TRBD2 agrees at 12 bases. V was pared by 6 bases and J by 3 bases, with 6 bases of the junction left unmatched. This CDR3 is 15 amino acids long. The germline CDR1 and CDR2 sequences are MDHEN and SYDVKM. The CDR3 is CASRVTSGRSYEQYF. The CDR3 coding sequence is TGTGCCAGCAGGGTAACTAGCGGGAGGAGCTACGAGCAGTACTTC.

With regard to this clone: The same CDR3 is also encoded by other DNA sequences in this sample. The rearrangement joins TRBV28 to TRBJ2-7; D unresolved. The V end lost 2 bases, the J end lost 4 bases, and 3 bases lay between the germline ends. Germline V gene data show CDR1 as MDHEN and CDR2 as SYDVKM. This CDR3 region has 11 residues. This CDR3 is CASSLPYEQYF. The CDR3 nucleotides read TGTGCCAGCAGTTTACCTTACGAGCAGTACTTC.

Remarks on this clone: Distinct nucleotide sequences in the sample also encode this CDR3. The V and J genes are TRBV5-8 and TRBJ2-7; no clear D. The germline CDR1 and CDR2 sequences are SGHTS and YDEGEE. V was trimmed by 1 base and J by 4 bases, leaving 3 bases between them. The CDR3 is 11 amino acids. The CDR3 reads CASSLTYEQYF. The DNA for the CDR3 is TGTGCCAGCAGCTTGACGTACGAGCAGTACTTC.

The chain recombines TRBV6-6 with TRBJ1-4; the D gene is possibly TRBD1 (6 bases). The V end was cut by 6 bases, the J end by 4 bases, with 15 bases between. CDR3 length: 15 residues. Germline CDR1 MNHNY, CDR2 SVGAGI (reference sequence). The CDR3 coding sequence is TGTGCCAGCAGGGGTAAGGGGGGCCGTAATGAAAAACTGTTTTTT. This gives the protein CASRGKGGRNEKLFF.